The 27 T cell receptor beta chains below all came from one sample that was sequenced in a study of shared clonotypes between healthy human individuals. Using immunoSEQ multiplex PCR, the repertoire was profiled, and TCRdb retains in-frame clones only, with some absent. The table records roughly 2 million clones, less than 95% of them present only once. Naive CD8 cells were CD45RO-negative, positively selected for CCR7, excluding terminally differentiated effector memory CD45RA+ cells. The specimen sequenced was naive CD8+ T cells sorted from blood. These receptors originate from a man aged 18 to 30 in good health.

This clone was detected once. The J gene is TRBJ1-1, the V gene TRBV27, with 7 bases aligning to TRBD1. This CDR3 region has 14 residues. CDR1 and CDR2 (germline): MNHEY, SMNVEV (reference sequence). V was clipped by 3 bases and J by 5 bases; unmatched bases: 6. For the CDR3, the DNA is TGTGCCAGCAGTTTGTCCAGGGGGAAGACTGAAGCTTTCTTT. Its protein product is CASSLSRGKTEAFF.

The chain combines TRBV4-1 with TRBJ1-5, with 7 nucleotides matching TRBD1. The CDR3 loop spans 18 amino acids. Germline CDR1 MGHRA, CDR2 YSYEKL. The junction had 12 bases not matched to a gene; V was cut back by 3 bases and J by 1 base. CDR3 nucleotide sequence: TGCGCCAGCAGCCAGTATGGGACAGCGTTACTGAGCAATCAGCCCCAGCATTTT. It encodes CASSQYGTALLSNQPQHF.

The rearrangement joins TRBV5-6 to TRBJ1-1, with 8 bases lining up with TRBD1. The V gene's germline CDR1 is SGHDT and CDR2 YYEEEE. Germline trimming cut 0 bases from V and 4 bases from J; bases unmatched to any gene: 8. The CDR3 is 16 amino acids. The CDR3 region is CASSLGDRGFPTEAFF. CDR3 coding DNA: TGTGCCAGCAGCTTGGGAGACAGGGGATTCCCCACTGAAGCTTTCTTT.

The chain couples TRBV7-9 to TRBJ1-6, with a possible D match to TRBD1 (5 bases). CDR1 is SEHNR, CDR2 FQNEAQ, per germline (reference sequence). The V gene lost 4 bases and the J gene lost 4 bases, with 11 bases spanning the gap. The CDR3 spans 15 residues. CDR3 region: CASSSTRVYNSPLHF. Here the CDR3 DNA reads TGTGCCAGCAGCTCTACCAGGGTTTATAATTCACCCCTCCACTTT.

To note about this clone: Other DNA sequences of this sample code for an identical CDR3. The rearrangement uses TRBV5-6 and TRBJ2-7, with D possibly TRBD2 on 5 matching bases. Between the trimmed V and J ends, which lost 0 bases and 5 bases, there was a span of 6 bases. Germline CDR1 SGHDT, CDR2 YYEEEE. The CDR3 spans 12 residues. The DNA of the CDR3 is TGTGCCAGCAGCTTGGGGAGGAACGAGCAGTACTTC. As protein: CASSLGRNEQYF.

The chain is built from TRBV7-9 and TRBJ2-7; no clear D gene. The V end was cut by 3 bases, the J end by 2 bases, with 11 bases between. The CDR3 sequence is 14 residues long. Germline V gives CDR1 SEHNR, CDR2 FQNEAQ (reference sequence). The CDR3, as DNA: TGTGCCAGCAGCTTGTCAGTCAAGCCCTACGAGCAGTACTTC. Protein: CASSLSVKPYEQYF.

The CDR3 DNA reads as TGTGCCAGCAGCTTATGGGACAGGGACTACGAGCAGTACTTC. Translated, it gives CASSLWDRDYEQYF. The J gene is TRBJ2-7, the V gene TRBV7-9; 9 positions match TRBD1. Germline V lookup: CDR1 SEHNR, CDR2 FQNEAQ (reference sequence). J gave up 3 bases and V 2 bases, and 2 bases lay outside the gene matches. The CDR3 consists of 14 residues.

The rearrangement uses TRBV10-3 and TRBJ1-1; unclear D gene. Trimming shortened V by 0 bases and J by 0 bases, and 17 bases separated the two germline ends. CDR1 and CDR2 from the germline V gene are ENHRY and SYGVKD. The CDR3 contains 18 residues. The CDR3 nucleotides are TGTGCCATCAGTGAGTCGAGAGGGTTGGGCAAATTGAACACTGAAGCTTTCTTT. Protein: CAISESRGLGKLNTEAFF.

V usage is TRBV6-1 and J usage is TRBJ2-7; 7 bases line up with TRBD1. The germline CDR1 and CDR2 sequences are MNHNS and SASEGT. The CDR3 extends over 14 amino acids. V lost 6 bases and J lost 2; bases outside the gene matches: 7. CDR3: CASRPTGLAYEQYF. CDR3 nucleotide sequence: TGTGCCAGCAGGCCGACAGGGCTTGCCTACGAGCAGTACTTC.

CDR3 DNA: TGTGCCAGCAGCTCCCTAGATCCACAGGGATTCTATGGCTACACCTTC. This sequence encodes CASSSLDPQGFYGYTF. The V call is TRBV7-9, the J call TRBJ1-2; possibly TRBD1 for D (6 bases). V gave up 4 bases and J gave up 4 bases, with 19 bases separating them. Germline CDR1 SEHNR, CDR2 FQNEAQ (reference sequence). This CDR3 has 16 residues. Full variable domain (rest looked up from reference TRBV7-9 and TRBJ1-2): DTGVSQNPRHKITKRGQNVTFRCDPISEHNRLYWYRQTLGQGPEFLTYFQNEAQLEKSRLLSDRFSAERPKGSFSTLEIQRTEQGDSAMYLCASSSLDPQGFYGYTFGSGTRLTVV.

This rearrangement joins TRBV13 to TRBJ2-1; D is perhaps TRBD1 or TRBD2 (5 bases each). This CDR3 comprises 15 residues. V gave up 4 bases and J gave up 4 bases, with 14 bases separating them. Germline assignment: CDR1 PRHDT and CDR2 FYEKMQ (reference sequence). CDR3 DNA sequence: TGTGCCAGCAGCTCACTGGTGAGGGGTTACAATGAGCAGTTCTTC. This translates into CASSSLVRGYNEQFF.

The rearrangement joins TRBV5-4 to TRBJ2-6, with D possibly called TRBD1 or TRBD2 (6 bases each). With 4 bases removed from V and 4 bases from J, the gap between germline ends came to 21 bases. CDR1 SGHNT and CDR2 YYREEE come from the germline V gene (reference sequence). The CDR3 loop spans 18 amino acids. CDR3 in amino acids: CASSLGGGLAPGANVLTF. DNA of the CDR3: TGTGCCAGCAGCCTGGGGGGCGGGCTAGCCCCCGGGGCCAACGTCCTGACTTTC.

The V and J genes are TRBV28 and TRBJ1-4, with a possible D match to TRBD1 (5 bases). This CDR3 contains 15 residues. V gave up 2 bases and J gave up 8 bases, with 15 bases separating them. Germline V gene sequence: CDR1 MDHEN, CDR2 SYDVKM. In nucleotides, the CDR3 is TGTGCCAGCAGTTTACCCAGGGTGAGGGAGGAAAAACTGTTTTTT. It specifies CASSLPRVREEKLFF.

The V gene is TRBV2, the J gene TRBJ1-5, with 9 positions matching TRBD1. In germline, CDR1 is SNHLY, CDR2 FYNNEI. With V trimmed by 5 bases and J by 4 bases, 9 bases remained unmatched. CDR3 length: 16 amino acids. CDR3 region: CASSQWTGEGNQPQHF. The CDR3 DNA sequence: TGTGCCAGCAGTCAATGGACAGGGGAAGGTAATCAGCCCCAGCATTTT.

CDR3 amino acids: CASSFQTVQGTGELFF. CDR3 in DNA: TGTGCCAGCAGTTTCCAAACCGTACAGGGGACCGGGGAGCTGTTTTTT. V gene TRBV27 combines with J gene TRBJ2-2; 7 bases line up with TRBD1. There are 16 residues in the CDR3. V dropped 3 bases and J dropped 5; count of bases not matched to a gene: 9. Germline CDR1 is MNHEY and CDR2 is SMNVEV (reference sequence).

V gene TRBV4-1 combines with J gene TRBJ2-2; TRBD2 aligns across 11 bases. Losses at the gene ends were 2 bases for V and 5 bases for J; bases not matched to a gene: 7. Germline values: CDR1 MGHRA, CDR2 YSYEKL. The CDR3 length is 17 residues. The CDR3 loop is CASSQLTSGSRTGELFF. CDR3 bases: TGCGCCAGCAGCCAACTCACTAGCGGGAGTAGGACCGGGGAGCTGTTTTTT.

This clone showed up just once. The rearrangement joins TRBV4-3 to TRBJ2-1; TRBD1 agrees at 7 bases. Unmatched junction bases numbered 11, after V lost 1 base and J lost 5 bases. CDR3 size: 17 residues. Per germline, CDR1 LGHNA and CDR2 YSLEER. CDR3: CASSQAPPGGEDNEQFF. The DNA of the CDR3 is TGCGCCAGCAGCCAAGCCCCCCCAGGGGGAGAAGACAATGAGCAGTTCTTC.

CDR3 residues: CASSESGGSNTEAFF. CDR3 nucleotide sequence: TGTGCCAGCAGTGAATCGGGGGGGTCGAACACTGAAGCTTTCTTT. V gene TRBV6-1 combines with J gene TRBJ1-1, with D possibly being TRBD1 (5 bases). Trimming removed 2 bases from V and 1 base from J, with 11 bases in between. The CDR3 totals 15 residues. Germline V gene sequence: CDR1 MNHNS, CDR2 SASEGT.

The genes are TRBV19 and TRBJ1-2; D gene uncertain. The CDR3 sequence is 15 residues long. CDR1 LNHDA and CDR2 SQIVND come from the germline V gene (reference sequence). The V end was cut by 0 bases, the J end by 1 base, with 9 bases between. The CDR3: CASSIEVTDNYGYTF. DNA for the CDR3: TGTGCCAGTAGTATAGAGGTTACGGATAACTATGGCTACACCTTC.

The gene calls are TRBV30 and TRBJ2-7; 13 bases are shared with TRBD2. Germline CDR1 is GTSNPN and CDR2 is SVGIG (reference sequence). The CDR3 is 13 amino acids. Trimming took 5 bases from V and 2 from J; bases not matched to a gene: 0. The CDR3 bases are TGTGCCTGGGGGACTAGCGGGGCCTACGAGCAGTACTTC. Protein sequence: CAWGTSGAYEQYF.

V is TRBV4-2 and J is TRBJ2-7; D remains ambiguous. Trimming removed 0 bases from V and 0 bases from J, with 9 bases in between. Germline V gene data show CDR1 as LGHNA and CDR2 as YNFKEQ. This CDR3 is 15 amino acids long. The CDR3 loop reads CASSQDRQSSYEQYF. CDR3 sequence (DNA): TGTGCCAGCAGCCAAGATCGCCAGAGCTCCTACGAGCAGTACTTC.

About this clone: In the same sample, other DNA sequences code for this CDR3. V is TRBV9 and J is TRBJ2-7; D perhaps matches TRBD2 (6 bases). The ends were cut back, 0 bases at V and 3 bases at J, with 7 bases in the middle. The CDR3 covers 13 residues. Germline CDR1 SGDLS, CDR2 YYNGEE. CDR3 loop: CASSVAGSYEQYF. As DNA, the CDR3 is TGTGCCAGCAGCGTAGCCGGGAGCTACGAGCAGTACTTC.

The genes are TRBV5-1 and TRBJ2-2, with D hard to call. This CDR3 contains 14 residues. V was pared by 0 bases and J by 0 bases, with 3 bases between. CDR1 SGHRS and CDR2 YFSETQ come from the germline V gene. In DNA form, the CDR3 reads TGCGCCAGCAGCTTGGATTCGAACACCGGGGAGCTGTTTTTT. Translating gives CASSLDSNTGELFF.

J is TRBJ1-4 and V is TRBV13, with TRBD1 identical over 7 bases. This CDR3 spans 14 amino acids. Germline V lookup: CDR1 PRHDT, CDR2 FYEKMQ (reference sequence). J was trimmed by 7 bases and V by 1 base; bases with no gene match: 3. Here the CDR3 reads CASSLEGAAEKLFF. The CDR3 coding sequence is TGTGCCAGCAGCTTAGAGGGGGCGGCTGAAAAACTGTTTTTT. Drawing the rest from reference TRBV13 and TRBJ1-4, the complete variable domain is AAGVIQSPRHLIKEKRETATLKCYPIPRHDTVYWYQQGPGQDPQFLISFYEKMQSDKGSIPDRFSAQQFSDYHSELNMSSLELGDSALYFCASSLEGAAEKLFFGSGTQLSVL.

The chain recombines TRBV4-1 with TRBJ2-3; D not resolved. The V gene's germline CDR1 is MGHRA and CDR2 YSYEKL. The CDR3 extends over 14 amino acids. V dropped 2 bases and J dropped 3 bases, with 9 bases sitting between them. The CDR3 spells CASSQNLRTDTQYF. The CDR3 bases are TGCGCCAGCAGCCAAAATTTAAGAACAGATACGCAGTATTTT.

V and J are TRBV7-2 and TRBJ2-5; TRBD2 agrees at 11 bases. This CDR3 comprises 19 residues. Looked up from germline, CDR1 is SGHTA and CDR2 is FQGNSA. V lost 4 bases and J lost 0; bases outside the gene matches: 13. Written as DNA, the CDR3 is TGTGCCAGCAGCTCCCCAGGCCTAGCGGGAGGACGGTACCAAGAGACCCAGTACTTC. It codes for CASSSPGLAGGRYQETQYF.

The chain couples TRBV5-1 to TRBJ1-2, with TRBD1 as a possible D gene (5 bases). V lost 4 bases to trimming and J lost 4 bases, with 14 bases between them. The CDR3 has 14 residues. Germline V gives CDR1 SGHRS, CDR2 YFSETQ. The CDR3 is CASSPRRQSYGYTF. CDR3 DNA sequence: TGCGCCAGCAGCCCACGTCGACAGTCCTATGGCTACACCTTC.